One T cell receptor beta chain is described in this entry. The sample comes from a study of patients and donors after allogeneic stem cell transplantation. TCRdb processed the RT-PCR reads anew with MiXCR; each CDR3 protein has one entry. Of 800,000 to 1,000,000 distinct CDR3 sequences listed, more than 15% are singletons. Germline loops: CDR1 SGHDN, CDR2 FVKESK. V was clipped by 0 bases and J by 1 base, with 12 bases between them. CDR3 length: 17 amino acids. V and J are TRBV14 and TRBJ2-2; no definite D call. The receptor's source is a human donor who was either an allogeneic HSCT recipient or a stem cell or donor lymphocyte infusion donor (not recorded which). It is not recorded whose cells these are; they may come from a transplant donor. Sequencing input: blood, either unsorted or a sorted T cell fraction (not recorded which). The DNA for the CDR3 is TGTGCCAGCAGCCAAGATAAGCCGGGTTTGAACACCGGGGAGCTGTTTTTT. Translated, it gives CASSQDKPGLNTGELFF.